These T cell receptor beta chains were read from a single sample in a study of cytomegalovirus exposure and HLA in healthy donors. Method: immunoSEQ multiplex PCR; TCRdb's copy keeps in-frame clones and lacks some. Among about 190,000 clones listed, less than 85% were seen once. The sequencing sample was made of PBMCs. These receptors were taken from a man between 25 and 39 years old in good health and CMV-seropositive. Both conserved end residues are part of each CDR3. Each record gives: D gene, clone size, V gene, J gene, CDR3 protein, CDR3 DNA. A D gene is named only where the DNA matches it firmly. Some rows have no size entry. The others give once, few or many, or a class for an expanded clone.

D: TRBD2
size: .
V: TRBV6-5
J: TRBJ2-3
CDR3: CASSLAGSTDTQYF
DNA: TGTGCCAGCAGCCTAGCGGGAAGCACAGATACGCAGTATTTT

D: TRBD2
size: .
V: TRBV29-1
J: TRBJ2-5
CDR3: CSVDSLAGNRMGTQYF
DNA: TGCAGCGTTGATAGCCTAGCGGGGAACCGAATGGGGACCCAGTACTTC

D: TRBD1
size: .
V: TRBV7-2
J: TRBJ1-1
CDR3: CASSLTGSYTEAFF
DNA: TGTGCCAGCAGCTTGACAGGGTCCTACACTGAAGCTTTCTTT

D: .
size: once
V: TRBV7-6
J: TRBJ2-1
CDR3: CASSPDWRGSYNEQFF
DNA: TGTGCCAGCAGCCCGGACTGGCGAGGCTCCTACAATGAGCAGTTCTTC

D: .
size: .
V: TRBV11-1
J: TRBJ1-1
CDR3: CASSLRQGGTEAFF
DNA: TGTGCCAGCAGCTTACGGCAGGGAGGGACTGAAGCTTTCTTT

D: .
size: .
V: TRBV2
J: TRBJ1-2
CDR3: CASRGDFRSYGYTF
DNA: TGTGCCAGCAGGGGGGACTTTAGGAGCTATGGCTACACCTTC

D: TRBD1
size: once
V: TRBV5-1
J: TRBJ2-5
CDR3: CASSRGQGTQETQYF
DNA: TGCGCCAGCAGCAGGGGACAGGGGACACAAGAGACCCAGTACTTC

D: TRBD1
size: few
V: TRBV7-3
J: TRBJ2-6
CDR3: CASSIQGAGANVLTF
DNA: TGTGCCAGCAGCATTCAGGGGGCTGGGGCCAACGTCCTGACTTTC

D: TRBD1
size: few
V: TRBV30
J: TRBJ1-2
CDR3: CAWKGQGATYGYTF
DNA: TGTGCCTGGAAAGGTCAGGGGGCGACCTATGGCTACACCTTC

D: TRBD2
size: .
V: TRBV30
J: TRBJ2-3
CDR3: CAWSGLAVTDTQYF
DNA: TGTGCCTGGAGTGGGCTAGCGGTGACAGATACGCAGTATTTT

D: .
size: .
V: TRBV7-9
J: TRBJ1-4
CDR3: CASSLGLGVPGNEKLFF
DNA: TGTGCCAGCAGCTTAGGGTTAGGGGTCCCCGGTAATGAAAAACTGTTTTTT

D: TRBD2
size: .
V: TRBV2
J: TRBJ2-7
CDR3: CATLAGERSYEQYF
DNA: TGTGCCACACTAGCGGGGGAGAGGTCCTACGAGCAGTACTTC

D: .
size: .
V: TRBV7-9
J: TRBJ1-1
CDR3: CASSLGHRVETEAFF
DNA: TGTGCCAGCAGCTTAGGTCACAGGGTTGAGACTGAAGCTTTCTTT

D: .
size: .
V: TRBV5-6
J: TRBJ1-4
CDR3: CASSLSGAEKLFF
DNA: TGTGCCAGCAGCTTGTCAGGGGCGGAAAAACTGTTTTTT

D: .
size: few
V: TRBV10-3
J: TRBJ2-1
CDR3: CAISGLEGNEQFF
DNA: TGTGCCATCAGTGGACTAGAAGGGAATGAGCAGTTCTTC

D: TRBD2
size: .
V: TRBV27
J: TRBJ2-5
CDR3: CVSSRQGLAGGWGYHEEQYF
DNA: TGTGTCAGCAGTAGGCAGGGACTAGCGGGCGGATGGGGATATCATGAGGAGCAGTACTTC

D: .
size: .
V: TRBV11-2
J: TRBJ2-3
CDR3: CASSLGQGGADTQYF
DNA: TGTGCCAGCAGCCTGGGGCAGGGGGGCGCAGATACGCAGTATTTT